This T cell receptor (beta chain) originates from a study of blood T cell repertoires in COVID-19. About the study: Collection of acute and convalescent COVID-19 samples took place in the United States, Italy and Spain. Nucleic acid was either cDNA or gDNA, and it came from T cells, B-cell-depleted T cells, or PBMCs.

Original handling: Nucleated cell number was recorded as an estimate derived from reference gene primer amplification. The data were produced by immunoSEQ multiplex PCR, yet TCRdb's version contains in-frame clones alone and is incomplete. V and J calls and clone size are those listed in that table; D and trimming were worked out from the DNA. The sample has about 74,000 clones, about 90% seen once. V was pared by 3 bases and J by 6 bases, with 2 bases of the junction left unmatched. This CDR3 is built from 12 residues. Germline CDR1 is SGHTA and CDR2 is FQGNSA. Material: peripheral blood. This TCR derives from a woman aged 80 or over with active or convalescent COVID-19. This chain joins TRBV7-2 and TRBJ2-7, with 7 bases matching TRBD1. CDR3 nucleotide sequence: TGTGCCAGCAGCTTGACAGGGAGCGAGCAGTACTTC. Translation: CASSLTGSEQYF. Combining the CDR3 with reference TRBV7-2 and TRBJ2-7 gives the whole variable domain GAGVSQSPSNKVTEKGKDVELRCDPISGHTALYWYRQSLGQGLEFLIYFQGNSAPDKSGLPSDRFSAERTGGSVSTLTIQRTQQEDSAVYLCASSLTGSEQYFGPGTRLTVT.